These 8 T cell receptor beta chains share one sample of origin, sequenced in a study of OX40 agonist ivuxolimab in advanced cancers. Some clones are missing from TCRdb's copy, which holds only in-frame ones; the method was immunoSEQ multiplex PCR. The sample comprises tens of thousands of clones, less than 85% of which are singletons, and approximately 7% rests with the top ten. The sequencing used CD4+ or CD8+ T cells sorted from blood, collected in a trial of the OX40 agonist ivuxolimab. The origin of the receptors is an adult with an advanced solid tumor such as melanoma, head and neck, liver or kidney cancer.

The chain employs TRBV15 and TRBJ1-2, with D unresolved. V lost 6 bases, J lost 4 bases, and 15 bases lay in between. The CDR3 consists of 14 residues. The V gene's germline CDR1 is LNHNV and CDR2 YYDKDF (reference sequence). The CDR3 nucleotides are TGTGCCACCAGTCCGGACGCCTCGTCCTATGGCTACACCTTC. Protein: CATSPDASSYGYTF. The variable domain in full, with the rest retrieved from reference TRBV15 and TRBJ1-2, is DAMVIQNPRYQVTQFGKPVTLSCSQTLNHNVMYWYQQKSSQAPKLLFHYYDKDFNNEADTPDNFQSRRPNTSFCFLDIRSPGLGDTAMYLCATSPDASSYGYTFGSGTRLTVV.

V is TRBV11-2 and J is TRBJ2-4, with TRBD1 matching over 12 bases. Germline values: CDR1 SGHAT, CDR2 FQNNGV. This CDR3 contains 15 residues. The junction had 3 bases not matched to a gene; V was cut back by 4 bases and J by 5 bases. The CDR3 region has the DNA TGTGCCAGCAGCTACCGGGACAGGGGGCAAAACATTCAGTACTTC. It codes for CASSYRDRGQNIQYF.

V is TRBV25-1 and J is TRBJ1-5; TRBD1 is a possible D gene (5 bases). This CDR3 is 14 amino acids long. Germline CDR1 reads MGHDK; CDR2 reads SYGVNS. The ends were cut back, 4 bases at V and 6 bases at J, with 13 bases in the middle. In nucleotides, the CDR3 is TGTGCCAGCAGTGGGCAGGGTGGATTTCAGCCCCAGCATTTT. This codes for CASSGQGGFQPQHF.

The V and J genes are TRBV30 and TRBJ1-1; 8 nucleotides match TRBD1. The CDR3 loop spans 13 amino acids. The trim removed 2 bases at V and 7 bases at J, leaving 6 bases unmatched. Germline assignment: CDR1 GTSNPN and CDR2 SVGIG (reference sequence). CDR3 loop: CAWSQGAFREAFF. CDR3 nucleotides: TGTGCCTGGAGTCAGGGGGCCTTCCGTGAAGCTTTCTTT.

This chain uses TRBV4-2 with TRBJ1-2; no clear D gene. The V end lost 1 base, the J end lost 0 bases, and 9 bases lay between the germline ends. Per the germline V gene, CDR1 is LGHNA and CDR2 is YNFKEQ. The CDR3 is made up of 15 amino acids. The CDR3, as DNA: TGTGCCAGCAGCCAAGGTTTAGTCCCTAACTATGGCTACACCTTC. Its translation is CASSQGLVPNYGYTF.

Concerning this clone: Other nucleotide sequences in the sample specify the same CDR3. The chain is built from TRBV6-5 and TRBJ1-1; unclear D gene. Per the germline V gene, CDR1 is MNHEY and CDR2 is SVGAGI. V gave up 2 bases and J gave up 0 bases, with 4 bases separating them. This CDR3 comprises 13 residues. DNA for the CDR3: TGTGCCAGCAGTTACGCAGTGAACACTGAAGCTTTCTTT. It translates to CASSYAVNTEAFF.

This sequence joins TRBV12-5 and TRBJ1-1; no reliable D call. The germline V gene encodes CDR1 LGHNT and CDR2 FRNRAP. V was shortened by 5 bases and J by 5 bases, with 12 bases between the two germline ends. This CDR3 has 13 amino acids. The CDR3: CASGLHTGTEAFF. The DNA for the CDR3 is TGTGCTAGTGGTCTTCACACCGGGACTGAAGCTTTCTTT.

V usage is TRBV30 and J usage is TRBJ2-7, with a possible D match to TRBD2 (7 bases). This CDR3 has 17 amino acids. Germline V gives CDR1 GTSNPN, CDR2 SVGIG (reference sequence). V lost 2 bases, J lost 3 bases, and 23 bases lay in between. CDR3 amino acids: CAWSLNRGASGHYEQYF. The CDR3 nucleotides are TGTGCCTGGAGTCTAAATCGGGGGGCTAGCGGACACTACGAGCAGTACTTC.